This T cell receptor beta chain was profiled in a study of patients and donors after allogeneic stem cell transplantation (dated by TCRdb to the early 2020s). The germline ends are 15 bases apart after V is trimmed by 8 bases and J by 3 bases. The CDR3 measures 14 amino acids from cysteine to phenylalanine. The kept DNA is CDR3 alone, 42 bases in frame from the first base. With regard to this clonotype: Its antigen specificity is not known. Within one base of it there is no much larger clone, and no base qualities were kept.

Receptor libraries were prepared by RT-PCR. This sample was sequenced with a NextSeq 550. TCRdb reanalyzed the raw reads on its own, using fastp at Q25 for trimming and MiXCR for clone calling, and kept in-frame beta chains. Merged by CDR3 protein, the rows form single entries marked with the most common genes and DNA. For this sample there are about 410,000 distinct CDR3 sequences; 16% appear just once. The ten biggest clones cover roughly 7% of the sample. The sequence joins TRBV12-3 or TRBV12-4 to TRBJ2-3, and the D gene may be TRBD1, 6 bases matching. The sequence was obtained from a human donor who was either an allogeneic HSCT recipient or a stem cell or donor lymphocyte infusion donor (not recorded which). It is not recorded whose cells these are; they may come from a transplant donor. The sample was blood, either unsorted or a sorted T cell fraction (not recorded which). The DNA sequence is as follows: TGTGCCAGCTCAGGGGAGAGGGCAACAGATACGCAGTATTTT. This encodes CASSGERATDTQYF.